What follows describes a single T cell receptor (beta chain). The repertoire was sequenced with immunoSEQ multiplex PCR; TCRdb's copy has only in-frame clones and lacks some. The top ten clones hold 0.2% to 0.25% of a sample with more than 70,000 clones, 90% to 95% of them seen once. This entry comes from a study of technical replicates of blood from a handful of donors. Per the germline V gene, CDR1 is MNHNS and CDR2 is SASEGT. The V end was cut by 4 bases, the J end by 2 bases, with 8 bases between. CDR3 length: 14 residues. The gene calls are TRBV6-1 and TRBJ1-4; maybe TRBD1 (6 bases). This receptor was identified in a human donor in good health. Material for sequencing was T cells isolated from PBMCs. The CDR3, as DNA: TGTGCCAGCAGTGCCAGGGGTACTAATGAAAAACTGTTTTTT. It specifies CASSARGTNEKLFF.